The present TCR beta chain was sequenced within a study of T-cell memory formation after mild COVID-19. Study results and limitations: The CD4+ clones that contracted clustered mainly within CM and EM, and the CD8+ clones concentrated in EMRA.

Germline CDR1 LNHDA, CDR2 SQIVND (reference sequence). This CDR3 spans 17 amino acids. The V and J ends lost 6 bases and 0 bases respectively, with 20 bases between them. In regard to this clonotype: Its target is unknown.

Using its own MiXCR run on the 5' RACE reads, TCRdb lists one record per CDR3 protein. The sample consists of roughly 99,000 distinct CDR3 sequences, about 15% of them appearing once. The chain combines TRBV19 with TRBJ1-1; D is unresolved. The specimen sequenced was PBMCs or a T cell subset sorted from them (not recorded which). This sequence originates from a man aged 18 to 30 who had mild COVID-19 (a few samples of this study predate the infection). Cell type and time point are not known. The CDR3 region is CASSTGPGKVVNTEAFF. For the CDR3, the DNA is TGTGCCAGTAGCACGGGCCCCGGGAAGGTTGTGAACACTGAAGCTTTCTTT.